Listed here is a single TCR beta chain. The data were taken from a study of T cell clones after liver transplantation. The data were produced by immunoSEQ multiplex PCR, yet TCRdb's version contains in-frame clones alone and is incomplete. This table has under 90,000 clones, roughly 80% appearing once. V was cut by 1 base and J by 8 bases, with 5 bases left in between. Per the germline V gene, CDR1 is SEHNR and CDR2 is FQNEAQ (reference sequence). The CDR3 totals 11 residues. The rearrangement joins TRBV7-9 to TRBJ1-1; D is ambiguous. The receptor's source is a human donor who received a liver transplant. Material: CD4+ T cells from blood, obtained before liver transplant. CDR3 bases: TGTGCCAGCAGCTTAGTGTCGGAAGCTTTCTTT. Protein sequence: CASSLVSEAFF.